These 3 T cell receptor beta chains were sequenced from one sample in a study of T cells in Graves' hyperthyroidism and ophthalmopathy (dated 2019 in TCRdb). Preparation of the library involved multiplex PCR. The reads were generated on an Illumina HiSeq 2000. Amplification of TCR beta CDR3 regions was carried out from RNA transcripts. The TCR CDR3 was subjected to a first round of RT-PCR using the HTBI primer set and the Qiagen OneStep RT-PCR kit. TCRdb reanalyzed the raw reads on its own, using fastp at Q25 for trimming and MiXCR for clone calling, and kept in-frame beta chains. Rows with a matching CDR3 protein are joined into one entry that keeps the most common DNA and genes. A total of fewer than 700,000 distinct CDR3 sequences appear in this sample, 15% to 20% of them only once. 3.8% of the sample belongs to the ten largest clones. The sample consisted of blood. All receptors come from a woman between 25 and 40 years old with Graves' hyperthyroidism.

Many counts were recorded for this clonotype. The gene calls are TRBV28 and TRBJ2-7; 8 bases align to TRBD2. The CDR3 is made up of 13 amino acids. Germline-derived CDR1 and CDR2 are MDHEN and SYDVKM. V trimming: 4 bases; J trimming: 7 bases; junction bases outside the gene matches: 6. The CDR3 region is CASSYSGIREQYF. The CDR3, as DNA: TGTGCCAGCAGTTATAGCGGGATTCGGGAGCAGTACTTC.

The chain is built from TRBV13 and TRBJ2-6; 11 bases match TRBD1. Trimming cost V 5 bases and J 0 bases; bases outside gene matches: 12. CDR1 and CDR2 (germline): PRHDT, FYEKMQ (reference sequence). This CDR3 contains 20 residues. The CDR3, as DNA: TGTGCCAGCAGCCTTGGACTACCGGGACAGGGGGACTCTGGGGCCAACGTCCTGACTTTC. Protein product: CASSLGLPGQGDSGANVLTF.

A few counts support this clonotype. This CDR3 fails to terminate in the conserved phenylalanine or tryptophan, so it likely reflects a read error. The chain recombines TRBV7-2 with TRBJ1-5, with 7 bases aligning to TRBD1. The CDR3 runs 18 residues. Looked up from germline, CDR1 is SGHTA and CDR2 is FQGNSA. V lost 5 bases, J lost 0 bases, and 13 bases stayed unmatched. CDR3 nucleotides: TGTGCCAGCAGCCTAGGGGTTGGCAGGGGGTATAGCAATCAGCCCCAGCATCTT. Translating it yields CASSLGVGRGYSNQPQHL.